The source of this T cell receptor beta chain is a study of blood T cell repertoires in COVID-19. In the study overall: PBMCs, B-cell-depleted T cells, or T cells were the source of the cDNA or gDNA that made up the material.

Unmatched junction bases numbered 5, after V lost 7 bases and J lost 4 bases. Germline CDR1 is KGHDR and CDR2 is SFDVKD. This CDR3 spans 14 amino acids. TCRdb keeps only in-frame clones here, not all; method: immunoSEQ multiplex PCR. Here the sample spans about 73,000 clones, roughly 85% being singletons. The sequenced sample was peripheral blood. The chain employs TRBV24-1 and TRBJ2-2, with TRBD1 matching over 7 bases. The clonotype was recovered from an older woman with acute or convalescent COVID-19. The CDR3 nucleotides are TGTGCCACCAGAGCACAGGGGCGCACCGGGGAGCTGTTTTTT. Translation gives CATRAQGRTGELFF.